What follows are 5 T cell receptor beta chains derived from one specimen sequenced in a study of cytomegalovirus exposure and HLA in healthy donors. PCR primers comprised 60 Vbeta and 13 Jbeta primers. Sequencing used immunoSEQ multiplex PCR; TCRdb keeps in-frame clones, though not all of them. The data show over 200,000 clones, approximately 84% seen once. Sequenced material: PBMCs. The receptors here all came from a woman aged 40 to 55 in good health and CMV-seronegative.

The CDR3 spells CASSLQAGGTLYEQYF. The CDR3 nucleotides are TGTGCCAGCTCTTTACAAGCGGGGGGGACCCTCTACGAGCAGTACTTC. The gene calls are TRBV18 and TRBJ2-7; 10 bases are a match to TRBD2. Trimming at V came to 6 bases and at J to 3 bases, leaving 11 bases not matched to a gene. The length of the CDR3 is 16 residues. The germline gives CDR1 KGHSH, CDR2 LQKENI.

CDR3 sequence: CASSSLVGTDTQYF. The CDR3 nucleotides read TGTGCCAGCAGTTCACTAGTGGGCACAGATACGCAGTATTTT. The rearrangement uses TRBV6-6 and TRBJ2-3, with D possibly TRBD2 on 5 matching bases. The CDR3 runs to 14 residues. Germline V gene lookup returns CDR1 MNHNY and CDR2 SVGAGI (reference sequence). V lost 4 bases, J lost 1 base, and 9 bases lay in between.

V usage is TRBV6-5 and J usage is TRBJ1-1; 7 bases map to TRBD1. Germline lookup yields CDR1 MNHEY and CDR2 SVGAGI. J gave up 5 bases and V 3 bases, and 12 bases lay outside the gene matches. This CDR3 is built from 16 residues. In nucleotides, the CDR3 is TGTGCCAGCAGTTATACGACAGGGCTGGTTGGTACTGAAGCTTTCTTT. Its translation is CASSYTTGLVGTEAFF.

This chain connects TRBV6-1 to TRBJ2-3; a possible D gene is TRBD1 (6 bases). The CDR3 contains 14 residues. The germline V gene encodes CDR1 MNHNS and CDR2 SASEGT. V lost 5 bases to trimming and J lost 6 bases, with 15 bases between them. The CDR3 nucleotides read TGTGCCAGCAGTCCGCCCGGGACAACTGATACGCAGTATTTT. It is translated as CASSPPGTTDTQYF.

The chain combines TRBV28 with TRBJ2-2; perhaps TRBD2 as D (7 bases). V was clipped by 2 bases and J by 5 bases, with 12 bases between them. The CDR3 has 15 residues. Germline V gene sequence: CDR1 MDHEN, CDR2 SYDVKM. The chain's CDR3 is CASSLGGAYTGELFF. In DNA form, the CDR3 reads TGTGCCAGCAGTTTAGGGGGGGCCTATACCGGGGAGCTGTTTTTT.